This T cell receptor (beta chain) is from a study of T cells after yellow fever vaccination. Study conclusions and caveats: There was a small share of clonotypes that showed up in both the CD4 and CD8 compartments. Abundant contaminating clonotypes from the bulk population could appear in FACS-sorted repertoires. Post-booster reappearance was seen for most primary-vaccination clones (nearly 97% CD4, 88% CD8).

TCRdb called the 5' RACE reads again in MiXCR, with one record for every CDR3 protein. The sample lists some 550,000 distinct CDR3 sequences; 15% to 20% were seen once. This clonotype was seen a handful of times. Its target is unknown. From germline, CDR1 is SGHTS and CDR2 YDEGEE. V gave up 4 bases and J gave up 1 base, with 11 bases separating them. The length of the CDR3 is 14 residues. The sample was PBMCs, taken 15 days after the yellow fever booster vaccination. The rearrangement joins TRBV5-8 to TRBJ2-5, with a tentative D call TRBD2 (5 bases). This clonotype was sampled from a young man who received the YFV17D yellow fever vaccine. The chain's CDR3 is CASSPRTFQETQYF. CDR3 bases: TGTGCCAGCAGCCCGAGGACTTTCCAAGAGACCCAGTACTTC.